This TCR beta chain appears in the sequencing data of a study of OX40 agonist ivuxolimab in advanced cancers. Background on the study: As their treatment, patients were administered ivuxolimab, an agonistic anti-OX40 (CD134) antibody. The study enrolled dose-escalation patients with hepatocellular carcinoma, melanoma, renal cell or head and neck cancer. Broader study findings: Low normalized clonal expansion also occurred in some nonresponding patients.

The J segment lost 4 bases and the V segment lost 4 bases, leaving 3 bases of the junction unmatched. This CDR3 has 14 residues. Germline V CDR1 and CDR2: SGHKS, YYEKEE (reference sequence). Sampling times: baseline, cycle 4 day 1, cycle 7 day 1. As for this clone: The antigen remains undetermined.

The protocol was immunoSEQ multiplex PCR, while the TCRdb copy is restricted to in-frame clones and leaves out a portion. Of tens of thousands of clones listed, more than 70% are singletons. The chain uses TRBV5-5 and TRBJ2-5, with 11 bases aligning to TRBD2. The receptor was isolated from an adult with an advanced solid tumor such as melanoma, head and neck, liver or kidney cancer. The sample here was CD4+ or CD8+ T cells sorted from blood, taken in a trial of the OX40 agonist ivuxolimab. The CDR3 DNA reads as TGTGCCAGCAGCCGTAGCGGGGGGGCAGAGACCCAGTACTTC. Translating gives CASSRSGGAETQYF.